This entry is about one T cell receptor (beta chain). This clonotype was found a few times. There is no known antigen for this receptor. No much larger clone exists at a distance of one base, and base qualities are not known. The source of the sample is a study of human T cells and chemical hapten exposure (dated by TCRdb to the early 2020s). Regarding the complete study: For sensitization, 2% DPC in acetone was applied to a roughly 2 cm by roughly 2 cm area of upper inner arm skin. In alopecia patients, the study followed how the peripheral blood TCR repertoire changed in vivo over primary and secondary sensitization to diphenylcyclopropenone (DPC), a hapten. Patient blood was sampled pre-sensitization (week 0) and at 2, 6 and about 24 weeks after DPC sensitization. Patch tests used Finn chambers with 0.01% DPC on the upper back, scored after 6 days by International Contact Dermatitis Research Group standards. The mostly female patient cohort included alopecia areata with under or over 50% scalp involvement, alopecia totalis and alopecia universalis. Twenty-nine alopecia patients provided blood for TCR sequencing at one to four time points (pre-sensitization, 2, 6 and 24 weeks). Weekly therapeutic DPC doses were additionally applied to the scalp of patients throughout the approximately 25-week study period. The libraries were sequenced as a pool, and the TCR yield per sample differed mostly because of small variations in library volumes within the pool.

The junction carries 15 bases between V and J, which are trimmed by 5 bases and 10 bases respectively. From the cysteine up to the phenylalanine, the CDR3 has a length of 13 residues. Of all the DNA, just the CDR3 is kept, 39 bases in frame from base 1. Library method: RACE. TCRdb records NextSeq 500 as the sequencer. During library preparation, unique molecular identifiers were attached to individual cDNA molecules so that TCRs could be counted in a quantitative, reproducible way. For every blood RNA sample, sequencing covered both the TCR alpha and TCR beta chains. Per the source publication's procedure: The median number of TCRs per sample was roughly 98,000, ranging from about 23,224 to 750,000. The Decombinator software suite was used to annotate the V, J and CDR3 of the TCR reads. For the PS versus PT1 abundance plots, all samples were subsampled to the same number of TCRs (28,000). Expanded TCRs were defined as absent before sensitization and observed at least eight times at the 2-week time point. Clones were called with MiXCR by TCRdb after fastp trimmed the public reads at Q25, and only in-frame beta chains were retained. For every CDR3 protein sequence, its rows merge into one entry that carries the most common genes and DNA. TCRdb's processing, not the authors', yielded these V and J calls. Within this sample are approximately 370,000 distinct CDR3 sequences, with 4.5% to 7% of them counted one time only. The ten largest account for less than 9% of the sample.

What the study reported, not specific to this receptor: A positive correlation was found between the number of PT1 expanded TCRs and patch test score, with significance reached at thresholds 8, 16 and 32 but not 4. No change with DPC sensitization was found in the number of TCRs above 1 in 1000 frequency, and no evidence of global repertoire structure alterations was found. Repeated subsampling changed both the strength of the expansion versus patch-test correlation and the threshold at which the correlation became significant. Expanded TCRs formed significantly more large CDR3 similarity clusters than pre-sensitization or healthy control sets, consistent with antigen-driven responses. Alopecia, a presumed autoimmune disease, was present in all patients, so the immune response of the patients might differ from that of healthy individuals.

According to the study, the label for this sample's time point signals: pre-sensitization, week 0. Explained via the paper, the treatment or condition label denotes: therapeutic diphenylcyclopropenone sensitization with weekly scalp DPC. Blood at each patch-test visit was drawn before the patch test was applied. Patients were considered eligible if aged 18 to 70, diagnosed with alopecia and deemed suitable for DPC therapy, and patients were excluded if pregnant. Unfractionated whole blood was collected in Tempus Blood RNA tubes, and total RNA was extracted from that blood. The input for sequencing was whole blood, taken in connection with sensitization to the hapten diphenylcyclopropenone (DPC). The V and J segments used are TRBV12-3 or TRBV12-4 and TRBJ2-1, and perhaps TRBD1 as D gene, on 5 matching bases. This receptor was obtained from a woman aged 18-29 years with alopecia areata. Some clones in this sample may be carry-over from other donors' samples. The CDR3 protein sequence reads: CASSPRPRGEQFF. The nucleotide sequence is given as TGTGCCAGCAGTCCAAGACCTAGGGGAGAGCAGTTCTTC.